The present entry profiles one T cell receptor beta chain with its context. Adults between roughly 18 and 100 years of age took part from about two dozen US areas. Clinical history reported by participants formed the basis on which cohorts were assigned. This sample was included in a study of blood T cell repertoires in COVID-19. Study-wide background: Sites across the United States, Italy and Spain contributed samples from acute and convalescent COVID-19.

CDR3 length: 13 residues. CDR1 LNHDA and CDR2 SQIVND come from the germline V gene (reference sequence). The J segment lost 6 bases and the V segment lost 7 bases, leaving 7 bases of the junction unmatched. The assay was immunoSEQ multiplex PCR, and TCRdb's table has in-frame clones only and misses some. In the table there are a few hundred thousand clones, approximately 83% of which are singletons. This chain connects TRBV19 to TRBJ2-7, with 9 bases identical to TRBD1. Sequencing was done on a sample of PBMCs or T cells enriched from blood (not recorded which). The clonotype originates from a man aged 25 to 40 who had recovered from COVID-19. The CDR3, as DNA: TGTGCCAGTATTGGACAGGGGATGGGCGAGCAGTACTTC. This codes for CASIGQGMGEQYF.